Shown below are 19 T cell receptor beta chains from a single sample sequenced in a study of identical twins. TCRdb re-analysed the 5' RACE reads in MiXCR, keeping a single row per CDR3 protein. The table includes fewer than 250,000 distinct CDR3 sequences, 6% to 8% detected once. This sample also appeared in a second study, on yellow fever vaccine responses in identical twins.

Sequenced input: CD8+ T cells sorted from blood. Receptor source: a woman aged 18-29 years in good health.

This clonotype was found a few times. The chain couples TRBV15 to TRBJ2-3, with D maybe TRBD1 (5 bases). Germline CDR1 is LNHNV and CDR2 is YYDKDF (reference sequence). There are 15 residues in the CDR3. With 5 bases removed from V and 1 base from J, the gap between germline ends came to 13 bases. In nucleotides, the CDR3 is TGTGCCACCAGCTCTTCACAGGACGGCACAGATACGCAGTATTTT. It translates to CATSSSQDGTDTQYF.

This clonotype appeared many times. This chain connects TRBV5-1 to TRBJ2-3; maybe TRBD2 (6 bases). Per the germline V gene, CDR1 is SGHRS and CDR2 is YFSETQ. Deletions cut 4 bases from V and 1 base from J, with 16 bases between. This CDR3 has 16 residues. The CDR3 region has the DNA TGCGCCAGCAGCCCTCAGCCAGCGGGCGGCACAGATACGCAGTATTTT. This sequence encodes CASSPQPAGGTDTQYF.

This clonotype was counted between two and nine times. The chain has TRBV14 and TRBJ2-1; the match to TRBD1 covers 11 bases. J lost 3 bases, V lost 3 bases, and 1 base had no gene match. Germline CDR1 and CDR2: SGHDN and FVKESK. The CDR3 is made up of 15 amino acids. This chain's CDR3 is CASSHGTGGYNEQFF. DNA of the CDR3: TGTGCCAGCAGCCATGGGACAGGGGGCTACAATGAGCAGTTCTTC.

There are a few counts of this clonotype. The chain uses TRBV7-2 and TRBJ2-1; 7 bases match TRBD1. J lost 0 bases, V lost 2 bases, and 4 bases had no gene match. Per the germline V gene, CDR1 is SGHTA and CDR2 is FQGNSA. The CDR3 totals 16 residues. The CDR3 DNA sequence: TGTGCCAGCAGCTTACATTCAGGGGGCTCCTACAATGAGCAGTTCTTC. The encoded protein is CASSLHSGGSYNEQFF.

V usage is TRBV19 and J usage is TRBJ1-1; D gene uncertain. The V and J ends lost 1 base and 2 bases respectively, with 5 bases between them. The CDR3 totals 13 residues. CDR1 is LNHDA, CDR2 SQIVND, per germline (reference sequence). The CDR3 DNA reads as TGTGCCAGTAGTATAGCTGAAAACACTGAAGCTTTCTTT. Protein product: CASSIAENTEAFF.

In its sample, this clonotype was seen a few times. This chain connects TRBV28 to TRBJ2-1; D may be TRBD2 (5 bases). The CDR3 has 16 amino acids. Germline lookup yields CDR1 MDHEN and CDR2 SYDVKM. The ends were cut back, 6 bases at V and 7 bases at J, with 22 bases in the middle. DNA for the CDR3: TGTGCCAGCAGCCCCCTTCCGCTTAGGGAGCATAATGAGCAGTTCTTC. It specifies CASSPLPLREHNEQFF. Full variable domain (remainder filled in from reference TRBV28 and TRBJ2-1): DVKVTQSSRYLVKRTGEKVFLECVQDMDHENMFWYRQDPGLGLRLIYFSYDVKMKEKGDIPEGYSVSREKKERFSLILESASTNQTSMYLCASSPLPLREHNEQFFGPGTRLTVL.

This clonotype was seen ten or more times. This chain uses TRBV10-3 with TRBJ2-1; 10 positions match TRBD2. V lost 8 bases to trimming and J lost 4 bases; unmatched junction nucleotides: 14. The CDR3 totals 17 residues. Germline assignment: CDR1 ENHRY and CDR2 SYGVKD. The CDR3 bases are TGTGCCATCGGATCATCTCTAGCGGGGGTCCCTTACAATGAGCAGTTCTTC. It is translated as CAIGSSLAGVPYNEQFF.

For this clonotype: Mismatch with germline at one junction end may stem from a read error. The chain couples TRBV27 to TRBJ2-1, with TRBD2 as a possible D gene (5 bases). This CDR3 is built from 14 residues. Germline-derived CDR1 and CDR2 are MNHEY and SMNVEV (reference sequence). For the CDR3, the DNA is TGTGCCAGCAGTTTATCGCAGGCGGGTAATGGGCAGTTCTTC. It codes for CASSLSQAGNGQFF.

This chain joins TRBV7-2 and TRBJ2-3, with a weak D call TRBD2 (5 bases). V was trimmed by 2 bases and J by 5 bases, leaving 11 bases between them. In germline, CDR1 is SGHTA, CDR2 FQGNSA. The CDR3 has 14 amino acids. The chain's CDR3 is CASSLWAAGDTQYF. DNA for the CDR3: TGTGCCAGCAGCTTATGGGCGGCGGGAGATACGCAGTATTTT.

This chain joins TRBV9 and TRBJ2-3; D perhaps matches TRBD2 (6 bases). The length of the CDR3 is 15 residues. Trimming shortened V by 0 bases and J by 1 base, and 9 bases separated the two germline ends. Germline-derived CDR1 and CDR2 are SGDLS and YYNGEE. The CDR3 DNA follows: TGTGCCAGCAGCGTAGACGGGAGTCGCACAGATACGCAGTATTTT. This codes for CASSVDGSRTDTQYF.

The chain recombines TRBV4-1 with TRBJ2-7; 7 bases line up with TRBD2. The CDR3 is 18 residues long. The germline gives CDR1 MGHRA, CDR2 YSYEKL. With 0 bases clipped from V and 0 bases from J, the junction kept 11 bases outside the gene matches. The CDR3 protein is CASSQDPPLADISYEQYF. In nucleotides, the CDR3 is TGCGCCAGCAGCCAAGATCCCCCTCTAGCGGATATCTCCTACGAGCAGTACTTC.

At least ten counts were recorded for this clonotype. The chain uses TRBV6-5 and TRBJ1-1; no firm D call. The CDR3 consists of 13 residues. The germline CDR1 and CDR2 sequences are MNHEY and SVGAGI. V shed 0 bases and J shed 4 bases, with 6 bases lying between them. The CDR3 DNA is TGTGCCAGCAGTTACTCGGCATTCACTGAAGCTTTCTTT. Translating it yields CASSYSAFTEAFF.

The chain uses TRBV9 and TRBJ2-1, with 7 bases lining up with TRBD2. V shed 4 bases, J shed 5 bases, and the junction held 9 bases outside the gene matches. The V gene's germline CDR1 is SGDLS and CDR2 YYNGEE. The CDR3 has 15 residues. The CDR3 is CASSPRSGINNEQFF. For the CDR3, the DNA is TGTGCCAGCAGCCCCAGGAGCGGGATAAACAATGAGCAGTTCTTC.

This clonotype was seen more than once but under ten times. This chain links TRBV27 with TRBJ2-5; D possibly uses TRBD1 or TRBD2 (6 bases each). Germline lookup yields CDR1 MNHEY and CDR2 SMNVEV (reference sequence). V lost 4 bases and J 5 bases, leaving 14 bases between the germline ends. CDR3 size: 14 residues. CDR3 in DNA: TGTGCCAGCAGTTCACAGGGAGGATTGGAGACCCAGTACTTC. Protein: CASSSQGGLETQYF.

CDR3 coding DNA: TGTGCCAGCAGCTTGTATGGATCTCTAGATACGCAGTATTTT. It is translated as CASSLYGSLDTQYF. The chain links TRBV5-6 to TRBJ2-3; D gene ambiguous. Germline CDR1 SGHDT, CDR2 YYEEEE. The CDR3 contains 14 residues. V was shortened by 1 base and J by 5 bases, with 11 bases between the two germline ends. The full variable domain, with the rest looked up from reference TRBV5-6 and TRBJ2-3, is DAGVTQSPTHLIKTRGQQVTLRCSPKSGHDTVSWYQQALGQGPQFIFQYYEEEERQRGNFPDRFSGHQFPNYSSELNVNALLLGDSALYLCASSLYGSLDTQYFGPGTRLTVL.

This clonotype was counted a few times. The V call is TRBV10-2, the J call TRBJ1-1; TRBD1 might be the D (6 bases). Germline-derived CDR1 and CDR2 are WSHSY and SAAADI. V shed 4 bases and J shed 0 bases, with 9 bases lying between them. This CDR3 contains 14 residues. The CDR3 here is CASSGTVLNTEAFF. The CDR3 DNA is TGCGCCAGCAGTGGGACAGTCTTGAACACTGAAGCTTTCTTT.

The chain links TRBV5-1 to TRBJ2-7, with TRBD2 as a possible D gene (6 bases). The CDR3 runs 12 residues. V was shortened by 7 bases and J by 0 bases, with 8 bases between the two germline ends. CDR1 and CDR2 from the germline V gene are SGHRS and YFSETQ. CDR3 bases: TGCGCCAGCGGGACTTACTCCTACGAGCAGTACTTC. The encoded protein is CASGTYSYEQYF. Supplemented by reference TRBV5-1 and TRBJ2-7, the full variable domain reads KAGVTQTPRYLIKTRGQQVTLSCSPISGHRSVSWYQQTPGQGLQFLFEYFSETQRNKGNFPGRFSGRQFSNSRSEMNVSTLELGDSALYLCASGTYSYEQYFGPGTRLTVT.

This chain links TRBV11-2 with TRBJ1-2; D remains unclear. V dropped 1 base and J dropped 2 bases, with 11 bases sitting between them. The germline V gene encodes CDR1 SGHAT and CDR2 FQNNGV. The length of the CDR3 is 15 residues. Written as DNA, the CDR3 is TGTGCCAGCAGCTTAGGCAGTACCTTAAACTATGGCTACACCTTC. It is translated as CASSLGSTLNYGYTF.

The chain has TRBV5-1 and TRBJ2-7; no definite D call. V lost 0 bases and J 5 bases, leaving 15 bases between the germline ends. The CDR3 has 15 amino acids. CDR1 SGHRS and CDR2 YFSETQ come from the germline V gene. The CDR3 nucleotides are TGCGCCAGCAGCTTGGAGGGATTTTTAGTCGACGAGCAGTACTTC. Protein: CASSLEGFLVDEQYF.